The subject of this entry is one T cell receptor (beta chain). This clone was detected a few times. Its antigen remains undetermined. Per-nucleotide qualities are absent, and no much larger clonotype sits a single base away. The sample is drawn from a study of radiotherapy plus CTLA-4 blockade in lung cancer (dated by TCRdb to 2017 to 2018). At the level of the whole study: Among enrolled patients, roughly 18% had an objective response and approximately 30% reached disease control.

The investigation overall reported the following: Early dynamic changes in blood T cell clones, together with increased serum interferon-beta after radiation, were reported as the strongest predictors of response. After treatment with radiotherapy and ipilimumab, TCR clones that originated in tumors expanded in peripheral blood.

The study tested focal radiation therapy combined with CTLA-4 blockade (ipilimumab) in patients with chemo-refractory metastatic non-small-cell lung cancer. To prepare the library, the immunoSEQ multiplex PCR assay was applied. TCRdb retrieved this table from immuneACCESS and kept in-frame rearrangements only. Not all clones are present; in checked studies, unresolved V genes account for under half, and no reason is known for the remainder. This sample has 65,000 to 90,000 clones in its table, and 85% to 90% of those were observed once. Of the sample, roughly 0.95% falls within the top ten clones. V gives up 2 bases and J gives up 6 bases, and the segment between their germline ends measures 11 bases. From a lookup of the germline V gene, CDR1 and CDR2 are SGHVS and FNYEAQ. The CDR3 starts with the cysteine, ends with the phenylalanine, and has 14 residues. The only DNA kept is the CDR3, 42 bases in frame from the first base.

This specimen consisted of peripheral blood, obtained from a patient treated with radiotherapy plus ipilimumab. This chain joins TRBV7-6 to TRBJ2-1; no D segment can be confidently identified. The sequence derives from a human donor with non-small cell lung cancer who had stable disease on radiotherapy plus ipilimumab. The CDR3 reads CASSLNSYGNEQFF. The nucleotides read TGTGCCAGCAGCTTAAACTCCTACGGCAATGAGCAGTTCTTC.